This entry is about one T cell receptor beta chain. Its binding antigen is unknown. Base qualities are not recorded, but no much larger clone differs from it by a single base. The treatment or condition label for this specimen denotes: in vitro stimulation with specific CMV peptide epitopes to enrich CMV-specific T cells. This record comes from a study of T cell repertoires in cytomegalovirus infection (dated by TCRdb to between 2019 and 2020). Background on the whole study: Alongside well-studied HLA-B-restricted epitopes, the peptide stimulations were aimed at recently identified HLA-C-restricted CMV epitopes, whose presentation resists viral immunomodulation. Donor HLA type was relevant to the analysis, because carriage of CMV infection together with the matching HLA type was indicated by public TCR beta signatures.

The CDR3 holds 15 amino acids from the cysteine to the phenylalanine. Only CDR3 DNA is held: 45 bases, read in frame from base 1. CDR1 and CDR2, per the germline V gene, are SGHRS and YFSETQ. V is clipped by 0 bases and J by 9 bases, and the sequence between their germline boundaries is 16 bases long. These reads were obtained on an Illumina HiSeq 1500. TCRdb handled the public reads itself, with Q25 trimming in fastp and clone calling in MiXCR, and kept productive beta chains. All rows with the same CDR3 protein become a single entry with the most common DNA and genes. The sample table shows roughly 120,000 distinct CDR3 sequences, and over 25% are seen once. The top ten hold 40% to 45% of the sample. Findings and caveats that apply to the study as a whole: The ex vivo response was dominated by HLA-C-restricted CMV-specific TCR beta clonotypes, which also provided the single most frequent clonotype in two of eight donors. In both this cohort and an independent cohort of 300 to 450 donors, the cumulative frequency of public TCR beta family members distinguished carriers of CMV infection plus the relevant HLA type.

The receptor chain draws on TRBV5-1 and TRBJ2-4; a tentative D call is TRBD2 (7 bases match). The receptor was derived from a human donor in good health (CMV status not recorded). Some clones in this sample may be carry-over from other donors' samples. This specimen consisted of CD8+ T cells from cultured PBMCs, obtained from culture after CMV antigen stimulation. The nucleotide sequence is given as TGCGCCAGCAGCTTGGGCGGGGGCTCCCGGTCCATTCAGTACTTC. Its product reads: CASSLGGGSRSIQYF.